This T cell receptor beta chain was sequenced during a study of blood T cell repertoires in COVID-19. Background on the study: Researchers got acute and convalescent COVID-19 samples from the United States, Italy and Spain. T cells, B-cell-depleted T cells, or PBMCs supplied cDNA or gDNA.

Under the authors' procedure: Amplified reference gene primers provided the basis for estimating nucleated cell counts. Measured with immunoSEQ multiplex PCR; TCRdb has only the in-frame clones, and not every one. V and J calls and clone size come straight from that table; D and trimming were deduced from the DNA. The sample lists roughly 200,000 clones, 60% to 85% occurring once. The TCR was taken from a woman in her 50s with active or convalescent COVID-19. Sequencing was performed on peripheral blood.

Here the CDR3 reads CASISTSNQPQHF. CDR3 nucleotide sequence: TGTGCCAGCATTAGTACCTCAAATCAGCCCCAGCATTTT. The V call is TRBV28, the J call TRBJ1-5, with D unclear. The CDR3 is made up of 13 amino acids. V was cut by 7 bases and J by 4 bases, with 11 bases left in between. Per the germline V gene, CDR1 is MDHEN and CDR2 is SYDVKM.